Shown below are 24 T cell receptor beta chains from a single sample sequenced in a study of blood T cell repertoires in COVID-19. Clones were sequenced by immunoSEQ multiplex PCR, and TCRdb holds only the in-frame ones, with some missing. This sample yields roughly 120,000 clones, of which more than 85% are seen a single time; about 1.9% belongs to the top ten. Sequenced: peripheral blood. The receptors originated from a man over 45 with COVID-19, enrolled during active disease.

The V and J genes are TRBV29-1 and TRBJ2-7, with a weak D call TRBD2 (7 bases). The CDR3 sequence is 12 residues long. Germline-derived CDR1 and CDR2 are SQVTM and ANQGSEA. V was shortened by 6 bases and J by 0 bases, with 9 bases between the two germline ends. CDR3 bases: TGCAGCGTAGCGGGACACTCCTACGAGCAGTACTTC. Amino acid sequence: CSVAGHSYEQYF.

This chain links TRBV2 with TRBJ1-6; D may be TRBD1 (5 bases). With 7 bases removed from V and 1 base from J, the gap between germline ends came to 11 bases. Germline-derived CDR1 and CDR2 are SNHLY and FYNNEI. The CDR3 extends over 15 amino acids. Here the CDR3 reads CASKAGGSYNSPLHF. The CDR3 DNA is TGTGCCAGCAAAGCCGGGGGGTCCTATAATTCACCCCTCCACTTT.

J is TRBJ2-1 and V is TRBV3-1 (or the pseudogene TRBV3-2); D possibly corresponds to TRBD1 (5 bases). Germline values: CDR1 LGHDT, CDR2 YNNKEL (reference sequence). The CDR3 loop spans 12 amino acids. V lost 8 bases to trimming and J lost 7 bases, with 12 bases between them. The CDR3, as DNA: TGTGCCAGCGGCAGGGCATGGAATGAGCAGTTCTTC. Encoded protein: CASGRAWNEQFF.

The chain couples TRBV5-4 to TRBJ2-2; 7 nucleotides match TRBD2. This CDR3 has 15 residues. Germline CDR1 SGHNT, CDR2 YYREEE (reference sequence). Germline trimming cut 0 bases from V and 6 bases from J; bases unmatched to any gene: 5. The CDR3 protein is CASSLVGSGAGELFF. CDR3 DNA: TGTGCCAGCAGCTTGGTCGGGAGCGGGGCCGGGGAGCTGTTTTTT.

The genes are TRBV27 and TRBJ1-1, with no clear D. CDR1 and CDR2 from the germline V gene are MNHEY and SMNVEV (reference sequence). The ends were cut back, 5 bases at V and 8 bases at J, with 15 bases in the middle. The CDR3 sequence is 13 residues long. CDR3 protein: CASSPGVPREAFF. CDR3 nucleotides: TGTGCCAGCAGTCCCGGGGTACCACGGGAAGCTTTCTTT.

V is TRBV5-1 and J is TRBJ2-3, with D perhaps TRBD1 (6 bases). This CDR3 spans 14 amino acids. Germline loops: CDR1 SGHRS, CDR2 YFSETQ. The V and J ends lost 0 bases and 1 base respectively, with 6 bases between them. For the CDR3, the DNA is TGCGCCAGCAGCTTGGCAGGGGGCACAGATACGCAGTATTTT. It specifies CASSLAGGTDTQYF.

Note on this clone: A junction end diverges from the germline sequence, so it may reflect a read error. The V gene is TRBV7-7, the J gene TRBJ2-1, with 9 bases matching TRBD1. In germline, CDR1 is SSHAT, CDR2 FNYEAQ (reference sequence). This CDR3 region has 14 residues. The CDR3 reads CASSAGQGSNEQFF. The CDR3, as DNA: TGTGCTAGCAGTGCGGGACAGGGCAGCAATGAGCAGTTCTTC.

V gene TRBV5-1 combines with J gene TRBJ2-2, with D maybe TRBD2 (6 bases). Germline values: CDR1 SGHRS, CDR2 YFSETQ. Trimming removed 5 bases from V and 1 base from J, with 12 bases in between. The CDR3 contains 15 residues. CDR3 sequence (DNA): TGCGCCAGCAGATCGGGACTGCTGAACACCGGGGAGCTGTTTTTT. The encoded protein is CASRSGLLNTGELFF.

The chain links TRBV6-5 to TRBJ1-5, with 10 bases that match TRBD1. The J segment lost 7 bases and the V segment lost 5 bases, leaving 8 bases of the junction unmatched. Germline assignment: CDR1 MNHEY and CDR2 SVGAGI. CDR3 size: 15 residues. CDR3 protein: CASSQGQGTGQPQHF. DNA of the CDR3: TGTGCCAGCAGTCAGGGACAGGGGACGGGGCAGCCCCAGCATTTT.

The chain couples TRBV24-1 to TRBJ2-7, with 8 bases matching TRBD1. The CDR3 length is 15 residues. Unmatched junction bases numbered 5, after V lost 3 bases and J lost 2 bases. Germline-derived CDR1 and CDR2 are KGHDR and SFDVKD. CDR3 in amino acids: CATSDPGQGAYEQYF. Here the CDR3 DNA reads TGTGCCACCAGTGATCCAGGACAGGGTGCCTACGAGCAGTACTTC.

The chain carries TRBV2 and TRBJ2-4; D possibly corresponds to TRBD1 (6 bases). CDR1 SNHLY and CDR2 FYNNEI come from the germline V gene. The CDR3 is made up of 13 amino acids. V gave up 11 bases and J gave up 0 bases, with 11 bases separating them. The CDR3 sequence is CAAKGVAKNIQYF. CDR3 bases: TGTGCCGCCAAGGGGGTAGCCAAAAACATTCAGTACTTC.

In its sample, this clone was seen once. The J gene is TRBJ2-2, the V gene TRBV7-2, with 11 bases identical to TRBD2. Per germline, CDR1 SGHTA and CDR2 FQGNSA. Unmatched junction bases numbered 15, after V lost 5 bases and J lost 7 bases. CDR3 length: 18 residues. CDR3 loop: CASSGRSLSGRAGGELFF. CDR3 coding DNA: TGTGCCAGCAGCGGCCGTAGTCTTAGCGGGAGGGCCGGCGGGGAGCTGTTTTTT.

The V call is TRBV7-6, the J call TRBJ2-6, with 10 bases that match TRBD1. Looked up from germline, CDR1 is SGHVS and CDR2 is FNYEAQ. J gave up 3 bases and V 0 bases, and 2 bases lay outside the gene matches. This CDR3 is built from 17 residues. The CDR3 region is CASSLATGGFGANVLTF. In DNA, the CDR3 is TGTGCCAGCAGCTTAGCGACAGGGGGCTTTGGGGCCAACGTCCTGACTTTC. The whole variable domain, filled in from reference TRBV7-6 and TRBJ2-6, reads GAGVSQSPRYKVTKRGQDVALRCDPISGHVSLYWYRQALGQGPEFLTYFNYEAQQDKSGLPNDRFSAERPEGSISTLTIQRTEQRDSAMYRCASSLATGGFGANVLTFGAGSRLTVL.

The chain links TRBV28 to TRBJ2-5, with D possibly matching TRBD2 (6 bases). Germline CDR1 reads MDHEN; CDR2 reads SYDVKM. The CDR3 consists of 13 residues. The ends were cut back, 3 bases at V and 7 bases at J, with 12 bases in the middle. Here the CDR3 DNA reads TGTGCCAGCAGTTTGGGACTTCGGGGGACCCAGTACTTC. Translated: CASSLGLRGTQYF.

This chain uses TRBV5-1 with TRBJ1-2; D may be TRBD1 (5 bases). This CDR3 has 15 residues. Germline CDR1 is SGHRS and CDR2 is YFSETQ. The V end was cut by 1 base, the J end by 1 base, with 11 bases between. DNA of the CDR3: TGCGCCAGCAGCTTGTCCGGGGGAGGTAACTATGGCTACACCTTC. Encoded protein: CASSLSGGGNYGYTF. Combining the CDR3 with reference TRBV5-1 and TRBJ1-2 gives the whole variable domain KAGVTQTPRYLIKTRGQQVTLSCSPISGHRSVSWYQQTPGQGLQFLFEYFSETQRNKGNFPGRFSGRQFSNSRSEMNVSTLELGDSALYLCASSLSGGGNYGYTFGSGTRLTVV.

This clone was picked up a small number of times. V and J are TRBV6-2 or TRBV6-3 and TRBJ2-7; 9 bases are shared with TRBD2. The CDR3 runs to 15 residues. The V gene's germline CDR1 is MNHEY and CDR2 SVGEGT. V lost 0 bases to trimming and J lost 3 bases; unmatched junction nucleotides: 3. CDR3 coding DNA: TGTGCCAGCAGTTACTCGGAAGCGGGGGGCTACGAGCAGTACGTC. Its translation is CASSYSEAGGYEQYV.

This clone was seen just once. The CDR3, as DNA: TGTGCCAGCAGCTTAGCGTCGGCAGGGGTAAATCAGCCCCAGCATTTT. Protein: CASSLASAGVNQPQHF. This chain uses TRBV7-9 with TRBJ1-5; D perhaps matches TRBD1 (6 bases). The CDR3 is 16 amino acids. The germline V and J ends were trimmed by 0 bases and 4 bases, with 13 bases remaining between them. Germline V gene data show CDR1 as SEHNR and CDR2 as FQNEAQ (reference sequence).

The genes are TRBV29-1 and TRBJ1-1, with 7 positions matching TRBD1. Germline-derived CDR1 and CDR2 are SQVTM and ANQGSEA. Unmatched junction bases numbered 9, after V lost 7 bases and J lost 4 bases. The CDR3 has 13 amino acids. The CDR3 sequence is CSAMTGSGTEAFF. The CDR3 DNA follows: TGCAGCGCTATGACAGGGTCTGGCACTGAAGCTTTCTTT.

CDR3 in amino acids: CASSLDLAGAAYEQYF. In DNA, the CDR3 is TGCGCCAGCAGCTTGGATTTGGCGGGCGCCGCATACGAGCAGTACTTC. V gene TRBV5-1 combines with J gene TRBJ2-7, with D perhaps matching TRBD2 (5 bases). V gave up 0 bases and J gave up 4 bases, with 17 bases separating them. The V gene's germline CDR1 is SGHRS and CDR2 YFSETQ. The CDR3 covers 16 residues.

The V call is TRBV6-6, the J call TRBJ2-5; D is possibly TRBD1 (6 bases). The CDR3 runs 12 residues. Germline V gene sequence: CDR1 MNHNY, CDR2 SVGAGI (reference sequence). Trimming cost V 8 bases and J 3 bases, with 10 bases left between them. The CDR3 DNA is TGTGCCAGCTCGGACAGTAAAGAGACCCAGTACTTC. This translates into CASSDSKETQYF.

V gene TRBV19 combines with J gene TRBJ1-1; a possible D gene is TRBD1 (5 bases). The CDR3 length is 15 residues. Looked up from germline, CDR1 is LNHDA and CDR2 is SQIVND (reference sequence). Trimming took off 3 bases at V and 5 bases at J, with 16 bases between the two ends. CDR3 in DNA: TGTGCCAGTAGTATGGGGCTATGGGGAAGGACTGAAGCTTTCTTT. Protein sequence: CASSMGLWGRTEAFF.

The chain couples TRBV5-1 to TRBJ2-5, with D possibly matching TRBD1 (5 bases). V was cut by 7 bases and J by 2 bases, with 9 bases left in between. The germline V gene encodes CDR1 SGHRS and CDR2 YFSETQ. CDR3 size: 12 residues. The DNA of the CDR3 is TGCGCCAGCGGACATTTTCAAGAGACCCAGTACTTC. It yields the protein CASGHFQETQYF.

V gene TRBV25-1 combines with J gene TRBJ1-1; 7 positions match TRBD1. The germline gives CDR1 MGHDK, CDR2 SYGVNS. V gave up 3 bases and J gave up 1 base; unmatched junction bases: 5. This CDR3 has 15 residues. This CDR3 is CASSDRGIENTEAFF. CDR3 nucleotides: TGTGCCAGCAGTGACAGGGGGATAGAGAACACTGAAGCTTTCTTT.

This clone has only one observation. V usage is TRBV6-5 and J usage is TRBJ2-1; 9 bases map to TRBD1. This CDR3 has 14 residues. V gave up 9 bases and J gave up 3 bases; unmatched junction bases: 6. CDR1 is MNHEY, CDR2 SVGAGI, per germline. In DNA, the CDR3 is TGTGCCAGTCACAGGGGGCAATTCTACAATGAGCAGTTCTTC. Protein sequence: CASHRGQFYNEQFF.